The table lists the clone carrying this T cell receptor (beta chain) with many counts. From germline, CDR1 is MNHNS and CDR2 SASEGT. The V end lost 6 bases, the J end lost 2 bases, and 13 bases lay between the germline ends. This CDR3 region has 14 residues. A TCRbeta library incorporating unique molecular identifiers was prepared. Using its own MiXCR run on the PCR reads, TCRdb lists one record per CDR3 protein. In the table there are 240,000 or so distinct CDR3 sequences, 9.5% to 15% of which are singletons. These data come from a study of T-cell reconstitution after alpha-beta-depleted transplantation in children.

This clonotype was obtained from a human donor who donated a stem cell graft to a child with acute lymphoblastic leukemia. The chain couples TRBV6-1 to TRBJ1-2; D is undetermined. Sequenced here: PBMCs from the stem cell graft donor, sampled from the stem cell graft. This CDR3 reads CASSPSKSNYGYTF. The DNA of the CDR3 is TGTGCCAGCAGCCCTTCGAAAAGCAACTATGGCTACACCTTC.